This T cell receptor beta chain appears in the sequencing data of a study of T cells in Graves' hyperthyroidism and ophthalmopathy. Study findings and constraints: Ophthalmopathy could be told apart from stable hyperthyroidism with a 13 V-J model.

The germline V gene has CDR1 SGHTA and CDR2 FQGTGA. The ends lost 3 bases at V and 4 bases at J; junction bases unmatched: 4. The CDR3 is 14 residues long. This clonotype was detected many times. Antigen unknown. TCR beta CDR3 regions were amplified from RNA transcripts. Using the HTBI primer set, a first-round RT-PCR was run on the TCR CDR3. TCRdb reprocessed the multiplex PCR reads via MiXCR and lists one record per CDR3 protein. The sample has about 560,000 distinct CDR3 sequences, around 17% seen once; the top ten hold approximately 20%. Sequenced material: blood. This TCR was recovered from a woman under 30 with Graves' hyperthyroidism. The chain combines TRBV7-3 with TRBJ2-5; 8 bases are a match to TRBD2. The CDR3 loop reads CASSFSGAGETQYF. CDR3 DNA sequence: TGTGCCAGCAGCTTTAGCGGGGCGGGAGAGACCCAGTACTTC.